This is a list of T cell receptor beta chains from one sample in a study of early T cells in non-severe SARS-CoV-2 infection. TCRdb called the 5' RACE reads again in MiXCR, with one record for every CDR3 protein. The sample has more than 95,000 distinct CDR3 sequences; around 17% are singletons. Sequenced sample: whole blood. Every receptor here comes from an adult who was a healthcare worker with PCR-confirmed SARS-CoV-2 infection or an uninfected control (not recorded which). The CDR3 runs from the conserved cysteine through the conserved F or W. D genes are given only for firm matches. Clone sizes are given selectively: once, few, many, or a class where the clone is expanded.

size: NA; V: TRBV6-6; J: TRBJ1-1; D: NA; CDR3: CASKTNTEAFF; DNA: TGTGCCAGCAAGACGAACACTGAAGCTTTCTTT
size: few; V: TRBV12-3/TRBV12-4; J: TRBJ2-7; D: TRBD2; CDR3: CASTGIAGDYEQYF; DNA: TGTGCCAGCACCGGGATAGCGGGGGACTACGAGCAGTACTTC
size: few; V: TRBV24-1; J: TRBJ2-1; D: NA; CDR3: CATSDRGRGVGEQFF; DNA: TGTGCCACCAGTGATAGGGGACGAGGCGTAGGTGAGCAGTTCTTC
size: few; V: TRBV11-2; J: TRBJ2-1; D: NA; CDR3: CASNPAVTYNEQFF; DNA: TGTGCCAGCAACCCAGCGGTAACCTACAATGAGCAGTTCTTC
size: NA; V: TRBV20-1; J: TRBJ1-1; D: TRBD1; CDR3: CSAREGQAHTEAFF; DNA: TGCAGTGCTAGAGAGGGACAGGCCCACACTGAAGCTTTCTTT
size: NA; V: TRBV20-1; J: TRBJ2-5; D: NA; CDR3: CSALGGEPSETQYF; DNA: TGCAGTGCCCTTGGGGGTGAACCGTCAGAGACCCAGTACTTC
size: NA; V: TRBV28; J: TRBJ2-7; D: NA; CDR3: CASSPGPLYEQYF; DNA: TGTGCCAGCAGTCCCGGACCCCTCTACGAGCAGTACTTC
size: few; V: TRBV18; J: TRBJ1-1; D: NA; CDR3: CASSPPEGTPPWTEAFF; DNA: TGTGCCAGCTCACCACCGGAGGGAACTCCACCCTGGACTGAAGCTTTCTTT
size: NA; V: TRBV7-2; J: TRBJ2-7; D: NA; CDR3: CASSTRDHLYEQYF; DNA: TGTGCCAGCAGCACCCGGGACCACCTCTACGAGCAGTACTTC
size: many; V: TRBV12-3/TRBV12-4; J: TRBJ2-7; D: NA; CDR3: CASSPDSVIGTSSYEQYF; DNA: TGTGCCAGCAGCCCGGACTCGGTAATAGGAACGAGCTCCTACGAGCAGTACTTC
size: few; V: TRBV28; J: TRBJ2-2; D: NA; CDR3: CASSRFPGELFF; DNA: TGTGCCAGCAGTCGTTTCCCCGGGGAGCTGTTTTTT
size: NA; V: TRBV5-1; J: TRBJ2-7; D: NA; CDR3: CASSTLSGDYEQYF; DNA: TGCGCCAGCAGCACCCTATCCGGGGATTACGAGCAGTACTTC
size: NA; V: TRBV6-5; J: TRBJ2-1; D: NA; CDR3: CASSIQGTEQFF; DNA: TGTGCCAGCAGTATTCAAGGGACCGAGCAGTTCTTC
size: NA; V: TRBV6-5; J: TRBJ2-1; D: TRBD2; CDR3: CASSYTSGMRGEQFF; DNA: TGTGCCAGCAGTTATACGAGCGGGATGAGAGGTGAGCAGTTCTTC
size: NA; V: TRBV6-6; J: TRBJ2-5; D: TRBD1; CDR3: CASSSIRQGGETQYF; DNA: TGTGCCAGCAGTTCGATCCGACAGGGGGGAGAGACCCAGTACTTC
size: NA; V: TRBV29-1; J: TRBJ1-1; D: NA; CDR3: CSVAVDQSTEAFF; DNA: TGCAGCGTTGCGGTGGACCAGAGCACTGAAGCTTTCTTT
size: few; V: TRBV5-1; J: TRBJ1-2; D: NA; CDR3: CASSLDVNYGYTF; DNA: TGCGCCAGCAGCTTGGATGTTAACTATGGCTACACCTTC
size: few; V: TRBV7-9; J: TRBJ1-1; D: TRBD1; CDR3: CASTQGGLEAFF; DNA: TGTGCCAGCACCCAGGGGGGCCTTGAAGCTTTCTTT
size: few; V: TRBV2; J: TRBJ1-6; D: TRBD1; CDR3: CASSARTGGDNSPLHF; DNA: TGTGCCAGCAGTGCTAGGACAGGGGGCGATAATTCACCCCTCCACTTT
size: NA; V: TRBV7-2; J: TRBJ2-1; D: TRBD2; CDR3: CASSLGGGLLNEQFF; DNA: TGTGCCAGCAGCTTGGGCGGGGGGCTACTCAATGAGCAGTTCTTC
size: NA; V: TRBV9; J: TRBJ1-1; D: NA; CDR3: CASSRGQNTEAFF; DNA: TGTGCCAGCAGCCGGGGACAGAACACTGAAGCTTTCTTT
size: once; V: TRBV7-2; J: TRBJ1-1; D: NA; CDR3: CASSSIGVEAFF; DNA: TGTGCCAGCAGCTCGATAGGGGTGGAAGCTTTCTTT
size: NA; V: TRBV29-1; J: TRBJ2-1; D: NA; CDR3: CSVLTERTEQFF; DNA: TGCAGCGTCCTGACCGAGCGGACTGAGCAGTTCTTC
size: few; V: TRBV12-3/TRBV12-4; J: TRBJ1-1; D: TRBD1; CDR3: CASSLRTGGVTEAFF; DNA: TGTGCCAGCAGTTTGAGAACAGGGGGGGTCACTGAAGCTTTCTTT
size: few; V: TRBV6-2/TRBV6-3; J: TRBJ2-7; D: NA; CDR3: CASSYKRTRGYEQYF; DNA: TGTGCCAGCAGTTACAAGCGTACTAGGGGCTACGAGCAGTACTTC
size: NA; V: TRBV28; J: TRBJ1-3; D: NA; CDR3: CASSLFPLSGNTIYF; DNA: TGTGCCAGCAGTTTATTCCCCCTCTCTGGAAACACCATATATTTT
size: NA; V: TRBV5-1; J: TRBJ2-7; D: NA; CDR3: CASSLPLMSGEQYF; DNA: TGCGCCAGCAGCTTACCCCTAATGTCGGGGGAGCAGTACTTC
size: few; V: TRBV11-2; J: TRBJ1-1; D: NA; CDR3: CASSTEGVPEAFF; DNA: TGTGCCAGCAGCACCGAGGGGGTACCTGAAGCTTTCTTT
size: NA; V: TRBV5-1; J: TRBJ2-7; D: TRBD2; CDR3: CASSSSRGAAEQYF; DNA: TGCGCCAGCAGCTCGTCGCGGGGGGCGGCCGAGCAGTACTTC
size: NA; V: TRBV2; J: TRBJ1-5; D: NA; CDR3: CASREQGVVNQPQHF; DNA: TGTGCCAGCCGAGAACAGGGAGTTGTCAATCAGCCCCAGCATTTT
size: NA; V: TRBV6-1; J: TRBJ1-1; D: TRBD1; CDR3: CASSTRTGGSSEAFF; DNA: TGTGCCAGCAGTACCCGGACAGGGGGTTCCTCTGAAGCTTTCTTT
size: few; V: TRBV5-4; J: TRBJ2-7; D: TRBD2; CDR3: CASTHRTTSGRRDAYEQYF; DNA: TGTGCCAGCACCCACCGAACGACTAGCGGGAGAAGGGATGCCTACGAGCAGTACTTC